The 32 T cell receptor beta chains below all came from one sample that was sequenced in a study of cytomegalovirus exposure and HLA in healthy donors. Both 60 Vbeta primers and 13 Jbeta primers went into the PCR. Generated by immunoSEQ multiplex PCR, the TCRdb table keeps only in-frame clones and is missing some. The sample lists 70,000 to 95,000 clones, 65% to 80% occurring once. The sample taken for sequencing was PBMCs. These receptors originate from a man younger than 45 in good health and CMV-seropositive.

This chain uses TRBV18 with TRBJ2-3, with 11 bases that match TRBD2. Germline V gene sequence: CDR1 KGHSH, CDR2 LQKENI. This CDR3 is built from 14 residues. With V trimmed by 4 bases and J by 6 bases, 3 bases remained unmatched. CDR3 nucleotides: TGTGCCAGCTCACTCGGACTAGCGGGCGATACGCAGTATTTT. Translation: CASSLGLAGDTQYF. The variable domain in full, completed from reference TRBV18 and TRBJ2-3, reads NAGVMQNPRHLVRRRGQEARLRCSPMKGHSHVYWYRQLPEEGLKFMVYLQKENIIDESGMPKERFSAEFPKEGPSILRIQQVVRGDSAAYFCASSLGLAGDTQYFGPGTRLTVL.

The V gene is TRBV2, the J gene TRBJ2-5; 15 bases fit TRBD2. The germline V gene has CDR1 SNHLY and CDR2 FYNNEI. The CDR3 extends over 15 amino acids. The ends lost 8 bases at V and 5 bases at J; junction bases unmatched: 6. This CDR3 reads CASGGTSGGWETQYF. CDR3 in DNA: TGTGCCAGCGGAGGGACTAGCGGGGGGTGGGAGACCCAGTACTTC.

CDR3 in DNA: TGTGCCAGCAGTTTAGGAGGGGCGTCGAGCGAGCAGTACTTC. It specifies CASSLGGASSEQYF. The genes are TRBV28 and TRBJ2-7, with a weak D call TRBD2 (6 bases). Germline V gene sequence: CDR1 MDHEN, CDR2 SYDVKM. V was shortened by 2 bases and J by 6 bases, with 14 bases between the two germline ends. This CDR3 spans 14 amino acids.

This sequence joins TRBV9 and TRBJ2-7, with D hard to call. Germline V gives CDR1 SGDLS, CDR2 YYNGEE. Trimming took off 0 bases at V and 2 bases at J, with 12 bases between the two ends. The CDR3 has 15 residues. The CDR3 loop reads CASSVGGHVTYEQYF. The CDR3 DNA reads TGTGCCAGCAGCGTAGGTGGGCACGTAACCTACGAGCAGTACTTC.

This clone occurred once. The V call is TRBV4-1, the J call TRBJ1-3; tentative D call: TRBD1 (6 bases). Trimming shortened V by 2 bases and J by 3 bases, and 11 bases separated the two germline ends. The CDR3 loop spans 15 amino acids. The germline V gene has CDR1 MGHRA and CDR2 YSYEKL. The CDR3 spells CASSQISGVGNTIYF. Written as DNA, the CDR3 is TGCGCCAGCAGCCAAATATCAGGGGTTGGAAACACCATATATTTT.

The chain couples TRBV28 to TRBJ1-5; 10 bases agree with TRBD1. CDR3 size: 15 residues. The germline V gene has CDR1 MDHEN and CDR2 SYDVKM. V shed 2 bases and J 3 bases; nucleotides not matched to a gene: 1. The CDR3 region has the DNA TGTGCCAGCAGTTTAGGGACAGGGGCCAATCAGCCCCAGCATTTT. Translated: CASSLGTGANQPQHF.

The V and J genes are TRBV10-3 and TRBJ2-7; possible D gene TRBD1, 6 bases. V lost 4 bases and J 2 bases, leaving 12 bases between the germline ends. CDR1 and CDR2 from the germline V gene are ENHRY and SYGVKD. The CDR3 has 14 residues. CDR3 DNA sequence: TGTGCCATCAGTGGGTGGGGGCGGCCCTACGAGCAGTACTTC. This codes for CAISGWGRPYEQYF.

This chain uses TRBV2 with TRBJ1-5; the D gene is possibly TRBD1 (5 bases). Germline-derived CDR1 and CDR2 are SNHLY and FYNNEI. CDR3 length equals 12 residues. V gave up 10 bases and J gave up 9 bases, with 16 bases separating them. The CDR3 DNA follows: TGTGCCACTAGGAGGGCTCAGGGGCCCCAGCATTTT. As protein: CATRRAQGPQHF.

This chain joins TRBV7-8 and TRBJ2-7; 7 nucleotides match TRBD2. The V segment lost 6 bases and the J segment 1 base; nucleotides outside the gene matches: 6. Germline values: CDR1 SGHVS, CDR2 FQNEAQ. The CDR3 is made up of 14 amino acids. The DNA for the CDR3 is TGTGCCAGCAGTGAGGAGGGAGGGTCCTACGAGCAGTACTTC. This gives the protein CASSEEGGSYEQYF.

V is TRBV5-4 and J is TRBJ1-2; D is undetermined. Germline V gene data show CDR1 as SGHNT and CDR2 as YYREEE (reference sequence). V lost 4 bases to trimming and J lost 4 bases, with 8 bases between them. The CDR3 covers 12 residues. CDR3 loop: CASSRDVYGYTF. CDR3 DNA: TGTGCCAGCAGCCGCGATGTCTATGGCTACACCTTC. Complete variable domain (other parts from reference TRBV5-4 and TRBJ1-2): ETGVTQSPTHLIKTRGQQVTLRCSSQSGHNTVSWYQQALGQGPQFIFQYYREEENGRGNFPPRFSGLQFPNYSSELNVNALELDDSALYLCASSRDVYGYTFGSGTRLTVV.

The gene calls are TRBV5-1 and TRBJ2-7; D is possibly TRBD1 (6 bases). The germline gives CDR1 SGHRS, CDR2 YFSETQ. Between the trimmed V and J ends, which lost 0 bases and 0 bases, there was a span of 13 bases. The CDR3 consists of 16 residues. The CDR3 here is CASSLGGLPSSYEQYF. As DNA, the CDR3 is TGCGCCAGCAGCTTGGGGGGGCTTCCAAGCTCCTACGAGCAGTACTTC.

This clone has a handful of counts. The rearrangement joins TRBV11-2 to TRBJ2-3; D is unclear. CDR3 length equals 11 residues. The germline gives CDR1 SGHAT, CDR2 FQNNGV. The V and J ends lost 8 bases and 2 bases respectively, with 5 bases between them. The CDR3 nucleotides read TGTGCCAGCTACTTCACAGATACGCAGTATTTT. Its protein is CASYFTDTQYF.

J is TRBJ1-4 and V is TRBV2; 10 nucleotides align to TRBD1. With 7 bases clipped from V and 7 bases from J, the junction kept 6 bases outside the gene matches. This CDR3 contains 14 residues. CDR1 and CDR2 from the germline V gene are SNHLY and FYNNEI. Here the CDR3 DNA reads TGTGCCAGCATCTCCGGGACAGGGGCTGAAAAACTGTTTTTT. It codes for CASISGTGAEKLFF.

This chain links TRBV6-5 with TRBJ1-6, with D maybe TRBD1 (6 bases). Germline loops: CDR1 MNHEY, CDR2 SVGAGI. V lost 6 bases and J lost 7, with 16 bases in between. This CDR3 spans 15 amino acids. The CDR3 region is CASRRWDTPNSPLHF. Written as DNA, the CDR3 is TGTGCCAGCAGGCGCTGGGACACTCCAAATTCACCCCTCCACTTT.

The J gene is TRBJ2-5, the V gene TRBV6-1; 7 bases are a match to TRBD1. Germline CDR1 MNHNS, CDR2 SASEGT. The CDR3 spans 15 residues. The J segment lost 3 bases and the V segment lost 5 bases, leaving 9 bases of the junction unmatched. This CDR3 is CASSLYEDREETQYF. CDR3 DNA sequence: TGTGCCAGCAGTCTGTATGAAGACAGGGAAGAGACCCAGTACTTC.

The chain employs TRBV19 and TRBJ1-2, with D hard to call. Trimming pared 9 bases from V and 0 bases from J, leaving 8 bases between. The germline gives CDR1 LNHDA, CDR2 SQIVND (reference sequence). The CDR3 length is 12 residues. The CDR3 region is CASSYSNYGYTF. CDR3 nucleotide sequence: TGTGCCAGCTCCTATTCTAACTATGGCTACACCTTC. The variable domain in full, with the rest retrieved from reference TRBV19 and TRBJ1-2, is DGGITQSPKYLFRKEGQNVTLSCEQNLNHDAMYWYRQDPGQGLRLIYYSQIVNDFQKGDIAEGYSVSREKKESFPLTVTSAQKNPTAFYLCASSYSNYGYTFGSGTRLTVV.

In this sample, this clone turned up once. The CDR3 nucleotides are TGTGCCTGGAGTTGGGGACAGGGGGGACAGCCCCAGCATTTT. It yields the protein CAWSWGQGGQPQHF. The J gene is TRBJ1-5, the V gene TRBV30; 11 nucleotides align to TRBD1. The CDR3 consists of 14 residues. In germline, CDR1 is GTSNPN, CDR2 SVGIG (reference sequence). Losses at the gene ends were 2 bases for V and 7 bases for J; bases not matched to a gene: 4.

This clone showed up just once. CDR3 coding DNA: TGTGCCAGCAGCCCCGGGACTAGCGGCTACGAGCAGTACTTC. This sequence encodes CASSPGTSGYEQYF. The chain recombines TRBV6-1 with TRBJ2-5; 11 bases map to TRBD2. Near its end, the DNA agrees better with TRBJ2-7, so the J call may be wrong. There are 14 residues in the CDR3. Germline CDR1 and CDR2: MNHNS and SASEGT.

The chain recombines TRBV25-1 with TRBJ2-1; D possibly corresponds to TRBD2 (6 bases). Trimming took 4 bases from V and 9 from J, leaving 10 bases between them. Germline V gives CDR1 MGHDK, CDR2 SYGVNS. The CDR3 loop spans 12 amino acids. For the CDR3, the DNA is TGTGCCAGCAGTGTACTAGCAGGTGAGCAGTTCTTC. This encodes CASSVLAGEQFF. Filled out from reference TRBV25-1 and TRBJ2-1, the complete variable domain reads EADIYQTPRYLVIGTGKKITLECSQTMGHDKMYWYQQDPGMELHLIHYSYGVNSTEKGDLSSESTVSRIRTEHFPLTLESARPSHTSQYLCASSVLAGEQFFGPGTRLTVL.

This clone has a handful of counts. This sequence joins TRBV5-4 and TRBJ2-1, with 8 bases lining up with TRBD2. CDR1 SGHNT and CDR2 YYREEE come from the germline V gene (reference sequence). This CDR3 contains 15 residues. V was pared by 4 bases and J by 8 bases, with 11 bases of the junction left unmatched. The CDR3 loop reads CASSEFRGGGYEQFF. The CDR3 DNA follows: TGTGCCAGCAGCGAATTCCGGGGGGGTGGGTATGAGCAGTTCTTC.

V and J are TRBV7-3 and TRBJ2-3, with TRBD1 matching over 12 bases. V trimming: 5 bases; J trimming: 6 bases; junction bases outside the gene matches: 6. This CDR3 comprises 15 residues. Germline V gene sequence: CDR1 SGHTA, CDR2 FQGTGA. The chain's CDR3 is CASSGGTGGADTQYF. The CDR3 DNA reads TGTGCCAGCAGCGGGGGGACAGGGGGCGCCGATACGCAGTATTTT.

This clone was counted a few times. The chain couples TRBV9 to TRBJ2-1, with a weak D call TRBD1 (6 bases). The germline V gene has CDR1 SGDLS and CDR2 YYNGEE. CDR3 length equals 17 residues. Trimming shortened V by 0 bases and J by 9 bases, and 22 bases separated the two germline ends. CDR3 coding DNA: TGTGCCAGCAGCGTAGCACCGGGACAAGGGGGTGGCGGTGAGCAGTTCTTC. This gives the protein CASSVAPGQGGGGEQFF.

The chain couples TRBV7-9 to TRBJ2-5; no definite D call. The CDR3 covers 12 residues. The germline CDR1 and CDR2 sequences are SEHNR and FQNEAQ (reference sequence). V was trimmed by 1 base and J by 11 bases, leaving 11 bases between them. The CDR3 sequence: CASSLDAGEQYF. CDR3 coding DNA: TGTGCCAGCAGCTTAGACGCAGGTGAGCAGTACTTC. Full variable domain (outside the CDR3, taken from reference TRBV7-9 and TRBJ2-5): DTGVSQNPRHKITKRGQNVTFRCDPISEHNRLYWYRQTLGQGPEFLTYFQNEAQLEKSRLLSDRFSAERPKGSFSTLEIQRTEQGDSAMYLCASSLDAGEQYFGPGTRLLVL.

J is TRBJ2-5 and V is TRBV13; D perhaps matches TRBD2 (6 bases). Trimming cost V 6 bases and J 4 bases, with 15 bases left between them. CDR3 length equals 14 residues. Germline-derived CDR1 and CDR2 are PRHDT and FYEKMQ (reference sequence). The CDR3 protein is CASSPISRGETQYF. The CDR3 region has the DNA TGTGCCAGCAGTCCAATCTCGCGGGGAGAGACCCAGTACTTC.

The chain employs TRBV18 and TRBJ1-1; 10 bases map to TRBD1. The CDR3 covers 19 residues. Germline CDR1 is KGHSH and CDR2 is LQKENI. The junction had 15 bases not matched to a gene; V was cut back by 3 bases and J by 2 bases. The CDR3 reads CASSPPGQGRGLSNTEAFF. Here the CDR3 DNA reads TGTGCCAGCTCACCCCCGGGACAGGGGCGTGGGTTGTCCAACACTGAAGCTTTCTTT.

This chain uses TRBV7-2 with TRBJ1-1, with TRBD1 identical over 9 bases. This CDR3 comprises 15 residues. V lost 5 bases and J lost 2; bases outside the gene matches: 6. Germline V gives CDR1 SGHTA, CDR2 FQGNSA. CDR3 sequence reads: CASSPRQGVNTEAFF. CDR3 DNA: TGTGCCAGCAGCCCTAGACAGGGGGTCAACACTGAAGCTTTCTTT.

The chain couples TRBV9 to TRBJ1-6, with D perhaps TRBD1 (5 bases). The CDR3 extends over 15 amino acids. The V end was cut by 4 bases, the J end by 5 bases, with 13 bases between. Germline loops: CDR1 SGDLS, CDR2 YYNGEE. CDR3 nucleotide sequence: TGTGCCAGCAGCCCAGACAGCGTCAATAATTCACCCCTCCACTTT. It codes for CASSPDSVNNSPLHF.

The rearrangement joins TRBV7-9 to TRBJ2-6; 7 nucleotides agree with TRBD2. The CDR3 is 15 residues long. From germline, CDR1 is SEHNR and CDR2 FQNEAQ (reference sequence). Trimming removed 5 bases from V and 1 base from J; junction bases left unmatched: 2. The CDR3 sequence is CASSVGGSGANVLTF. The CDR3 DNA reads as TGTGCCAGCAGCGTCGGGGGGTCTGGGGCCAACGTCCTGACTTTC. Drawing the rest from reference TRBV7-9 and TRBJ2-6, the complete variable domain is DTGVSQNPRHKITKRGQNVTFRCDPISEHNRLYWYRQTLGQGPEFLTYFQNEAQLEKSRLLSDRFSAERPKGSFSTLEIQRTEQGDSAMYLCASSVGGSGANVLTFGAGSRLTVL.

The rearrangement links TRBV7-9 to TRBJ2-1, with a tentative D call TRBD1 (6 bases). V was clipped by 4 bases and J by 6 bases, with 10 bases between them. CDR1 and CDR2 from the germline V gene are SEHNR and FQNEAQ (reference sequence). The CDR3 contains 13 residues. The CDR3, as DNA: TGTGCCAGCAGCTCCACAGGGACCAATGAGCAGTTCTTC. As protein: CASSSTGTNEQFF.

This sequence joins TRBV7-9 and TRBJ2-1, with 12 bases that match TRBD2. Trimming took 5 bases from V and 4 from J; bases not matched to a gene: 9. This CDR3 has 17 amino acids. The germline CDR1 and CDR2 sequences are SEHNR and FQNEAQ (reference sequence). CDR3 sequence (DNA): TGTGCCAGCAGCAAGTCTAGCGGGGGGGCACAATACAATGAGCAGTTCTTC. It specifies CASSKSSGGAQYNEQFF.

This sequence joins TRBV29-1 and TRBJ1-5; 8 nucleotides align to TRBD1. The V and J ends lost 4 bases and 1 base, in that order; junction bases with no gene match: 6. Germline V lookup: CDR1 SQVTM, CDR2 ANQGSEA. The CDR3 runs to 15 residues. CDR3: CSVAETGASNQPQHF. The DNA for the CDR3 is TGCAGCGTTGCCGAGACAGGGGCAAGCAATCAGCCCCAGCATTTT.

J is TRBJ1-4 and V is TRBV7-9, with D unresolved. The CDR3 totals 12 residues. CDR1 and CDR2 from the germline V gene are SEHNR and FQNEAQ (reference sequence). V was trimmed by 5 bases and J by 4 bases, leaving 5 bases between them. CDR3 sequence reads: CASSPINEKLFF. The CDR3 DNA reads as TGTGCCAGCAGCCCTATTAATGAAAAACTGTTTTTT.